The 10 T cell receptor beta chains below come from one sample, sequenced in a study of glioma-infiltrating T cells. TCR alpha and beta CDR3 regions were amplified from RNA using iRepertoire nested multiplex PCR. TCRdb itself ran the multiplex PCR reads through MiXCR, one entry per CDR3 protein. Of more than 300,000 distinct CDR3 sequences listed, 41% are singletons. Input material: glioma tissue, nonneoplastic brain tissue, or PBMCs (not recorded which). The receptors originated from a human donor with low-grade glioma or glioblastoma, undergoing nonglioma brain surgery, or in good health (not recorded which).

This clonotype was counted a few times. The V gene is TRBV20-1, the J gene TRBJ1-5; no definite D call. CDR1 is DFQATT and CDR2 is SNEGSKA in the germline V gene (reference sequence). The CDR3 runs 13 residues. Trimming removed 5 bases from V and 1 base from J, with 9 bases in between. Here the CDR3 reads CSALGTSNQPQHF. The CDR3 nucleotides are TGCAGTGCTTTAGGTACCAGCAATCAGCCCCAGCATTTT.

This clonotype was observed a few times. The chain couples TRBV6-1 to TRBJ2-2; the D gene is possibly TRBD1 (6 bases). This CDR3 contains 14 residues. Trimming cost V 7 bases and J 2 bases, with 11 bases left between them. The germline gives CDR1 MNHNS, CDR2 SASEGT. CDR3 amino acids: CASIWGLNTGELFF. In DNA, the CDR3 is TGTGCCAGCATATGGGGGCTCAACACCGGGGAGCTGTTTTTT.

CDR3: CASIPRTPRSSFNSPLHF. As DNA, the CDR3 is TGTGCCAGTATCCCGCGGACGCCCCGGAGCTCCTTCAATTCACCCCTCCACTTT. The chain recombines TRBV19 with TRBJ1-6, with D uncertain. Germline CDR1 reads LNHDA; CDR2 reads SQIVND (reference sequence). The V and J ends lost 7 bases and 7 bases respectively, with 26 bases between them. CDR3 size: 18 residues.

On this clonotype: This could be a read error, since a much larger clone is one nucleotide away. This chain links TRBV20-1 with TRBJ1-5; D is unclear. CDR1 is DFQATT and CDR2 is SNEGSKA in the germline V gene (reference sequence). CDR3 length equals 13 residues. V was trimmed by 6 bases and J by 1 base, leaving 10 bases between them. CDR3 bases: TGCAGTGCCCCCAGAGGAAGCAATCAGCCCCAGCATTTT. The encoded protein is CSAPRGSNQPQHF.

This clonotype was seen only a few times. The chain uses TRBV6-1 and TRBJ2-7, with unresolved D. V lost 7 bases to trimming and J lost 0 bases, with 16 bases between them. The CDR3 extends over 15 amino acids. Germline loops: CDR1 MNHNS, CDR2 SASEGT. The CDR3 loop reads CASTPGVSGSYEQYF. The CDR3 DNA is TGTGCCAGCACTCCTGGGGTCTCCGGCTCCTACGAGCAGTACTTC.

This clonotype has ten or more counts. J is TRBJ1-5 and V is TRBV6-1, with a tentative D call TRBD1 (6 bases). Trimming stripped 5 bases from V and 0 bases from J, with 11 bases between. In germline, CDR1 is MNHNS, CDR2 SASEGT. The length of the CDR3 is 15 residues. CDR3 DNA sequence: TGTGCCAGCAGTAGAGGACAGCATAGCAATCAGCCCCAGCATTTT. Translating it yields CASSRGQHSNQPQHF.

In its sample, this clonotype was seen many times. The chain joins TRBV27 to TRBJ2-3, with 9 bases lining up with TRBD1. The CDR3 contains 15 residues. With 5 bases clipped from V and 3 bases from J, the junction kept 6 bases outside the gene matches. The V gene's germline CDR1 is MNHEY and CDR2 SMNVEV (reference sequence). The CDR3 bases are TGTGCCAGCAGTCCCTTGGACAGGGGAACAGATACGCAGTATTTT. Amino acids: CASSPLDRGTDTQYF.

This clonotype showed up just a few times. Here the CDR3 DNA reads TGTGCCAGCAGCTTAGTCCACGGAAATAATGAAAAACTGTTTTTT. Protein: CASSLVHGNNEKLFF. The rearrangement joins TRBV7-9 to TRBJ1-4; D not certain. With 1 base removed from V and 4 bases from J, the gap between germline ends came to 10 bases. The CDR3 has 15 amino acids. Germline assignment: CDR1 SEHNR and CDR2 FQNEAQ (reference sequence). The full variable domain, completed using reference TRBV7-9 and TRBJ1-4, is DTGVSQNPRHKITKRGQNVTFRCDPISEHNRLYWYRQTLGQGPEFLTYFQNEAQLEKSRLLSDRFSAERPKGSFSTLEIQRTEQGDSAMYLCASSLVHGNNEKLFFGSGTQLSVL.

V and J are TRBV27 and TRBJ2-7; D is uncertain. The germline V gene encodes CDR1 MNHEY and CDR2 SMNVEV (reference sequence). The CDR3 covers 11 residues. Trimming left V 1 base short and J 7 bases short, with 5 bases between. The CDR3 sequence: CASSLYNEQYF. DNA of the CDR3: TGTGCCAGCAGTTTATACAATGAGCAGTACTTC.

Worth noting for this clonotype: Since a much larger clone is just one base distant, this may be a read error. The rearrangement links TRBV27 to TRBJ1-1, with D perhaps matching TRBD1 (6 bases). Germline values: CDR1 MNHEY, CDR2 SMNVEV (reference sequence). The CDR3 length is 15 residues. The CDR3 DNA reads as TGTGCCAGCAGTTTAACGGGGGCTCAGAACACTAAAGCTTTCTTT. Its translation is CASSLTGAQNTKAFF.